This is a list of T cell receptor beta chains from one sample in a study of blood T cell repertoires in COVID-19. TCRdb keeps only in-frame clones here, not all; method: immunoSEQ multiplex PCR. The repertoire holds 150,000 to 200,000 clones, 76% seen once, with approximately 16% in the top ten. The sequencing input was PBMCs or T cells enriched from blood (not recorded which). All receptors come from a woman between 45 and 60 years old with acute COVID-19. CDR3s include the opening cysteine and the closing phenylalanine or tryptophan. Clone size is given for some rows only: seen once, a few or many times, or a class if the clone is expanded.

V | size | CDR3
TRBV5-1 | . | CASSLGRFGNTEAFF
TRBV5-4 | . | CASSLAGPENTEAFF
TRBV5-8 | once | CASSYSGGSYNSPLHF
TRBV5-5 | . | CASSLAAGVYNEQFF
TRBV6-5 | . | CASSYSNRREKLFF
TRBV2 | . | CASGERQAKNTEAFF
TRBV6-5 | once | CASRIAGTGMETQYF
TRBV5-1 | . | CASSFQGLAGYTF
TRBV4-1 | . | CASSQASQGGSPLHF
TRBV4-1 | . | CASSVAVGGSQEKLFF
TRBV2 | . | CASSAVVTRTNTEAFF
TRBV7-9 | once | CASSPGQGVNEKLFF
TRBV6-5 | once | CASSYSNRNTEAFF
TRBV11-2 | . | CASTQITGATTGANVLTF
TRBV6-5 | few | CASSYSTTTSGNTIYF
TRBV12-3/TRBV12-4 | . | CASSVLLTDTQYF
TRBV7-2 | . | CASSVVGAGFGGPQHF
TRBV5-4 | . | CASGPGGSAVGTEAFF
TRBV24-1 | . | CATSDLLAGQETQYF
TRBV7-3 | . | CASSVGTGAPFVGYTF
TRBV7-7 | few | CASSLWTKSETQYF
TRBV5-4 | . | CASSSQGAGGYTF
TRBV12-2 | . | CASRLSGRDLQETQYF
TRBV3-1/TRBV3-2 | . | CASSQVAASTDTQYF
TRBV7-6 | . | CASSLGSSGHKGEKLFF
TRBV21-1 | . | CASSTCYPGPNQPQHF
TRBV12-3/TRBV12-4 | once | CASSQGAYGYTF
TRBV9 | once | CASSAMGQYLNTIYF
TRBV28 | . | CASRTTGGEGYTF
TRBV6-5 | . | CAARTTLISETQYF
TRBV7-9 | . | CASSLQDTGNTIYF
TRBV6-2/TRBV6-3 | . | CASSYNPPSTGEREQFF
TRBV28 | . | CASSFGYQETQYF